Listed below are T cell receptor beta chains from one sample, sequenced in a study of CD8 T cells in ankylosing spondylitis. Each CDR3 protein gets one entry after TCRdb re-called the 5' RACE reads with MiXCR. The profile shows under 250,000 distinct CDR3 sequences, 7% to 8% of them singletons. The specimen was blood, either unsorted or a sorted T cell fraction (not recorded which). These receptors all stem from a male donor with ankylosing spondylitis. Each CDR3 is given with its conserved first and last residue. Fields, in order: V gene, J gene, CDR3 protein.

>TRBV4-3|TRBJ2-7
CASSQARFYEQYF
>TRBV20-1|TRBJ1-2
CSATTGGEPNYGYTF
>TRBV6-5|TRBJ2-3
CASSYEGWTDTQYF
>TRBV4-3|TRBJ2-3
CASSQLVLASTDTQYF
>TRBV6-5|TRBJ2-3
CASSYGRGPGTDTQYF
>TRBV27|TRBJ1-6
CASRPGRYNSPLHF
>TRBV7-8|TRBJ2-1
CASSWRLAGGPSENEQFF
>TRBV5-5|TRBJ2-7
CASSLAGKTSGTYEQYF
>TRBV29-1|TRBJ1-2
CSVEGGHHSNYGYTF
>TRBV5-1|TRBJ2-7
CASSLVPAAYEQYF
>TRBV7-8|TRBJ2-7
CASETRGAGEQYF
>TRBV20-1|TRBJ1-1
CSARAPTPEIRAFF
>TRBV5-6|TRBJ2-7
CASSLRDGVSYEQYF
>TRBV5-6|TRBJ2-7
CASSLGGQKDHF
>TRBV7-6|TRBJ1-6
CASSLKTSSYNSPLHF
>TRBV27|TRBJ2-1
CASNTGLAGGDSYNEQFF
>TRBV27|TRBJ2-7
CASGPGYEQYF
>TRBV7-2|TRBJ1-2
CASSLEGQGGNYGYTF
>TRBV7-6|TRBJ2-6
CASSPRISGANVLTF
>TRBV27|TRBJ2-1
CASSSIAGYNEQFF
>TRBV27|TRBJ2-7
CASTGGDRPYEQYF
>TRBV6-2/TRBV6-3|TRBJ2-7
CASSAKQSGRKSYEQYF
>TRBV4-1|TRBJ2-7
CASSQMGVSSYEQYF
>TRBV29-1|TRBJ1-2
CSVERQGNGYTF
>TRBV20-1|TRBJ2-7
CSARWTGAGEQYF
>TRBV4-2|TRBJ2-1
CASSQDVTSGTYNEQFF
>TRBV6-1|TRBJ2-5
CASRSPWTSGSLRETQYF
>TRBV4-3|TRBJ2-1
CASSQIGLDEQFF
>TRBV7-9|TRBJ2-7
CASSSDWSSYEQYF
>TRBV6-2/TRBV6-3|TRBJ1-5
CASSYTGSLMGQPQHF
>TRBV5-1|TRBJ2-7
CASSPSSSYEQYF
>TRBV29-1|TRBJ2-7
CSVENSYEQYF
>TRBV11-2|TRBJ2-7
CASSFVRSYEQYF
>TRBV10-3|TRBJ1-2
CAISEQGALDGYTF
>TRBV7-9|TRBJ1-1
CASRSGTGRNTEAFF
>TRBV10-2|TRBJ1-5
CASRGGHIGNQPQHF
>TRBV24-1|TRBJ2-1
CATSDLSVYNEQFF
>TRBV20-1|TRBJ2-7
CSAFNWTGGYEQYF
>TRBV11-2|TRBJ2-4
CASSLDTPSGGAGYIQYF
>TRBV27|TRBJ2-7
CASSLGTSGRAGEQYF
>TRBV12-3/TRBV12-4|TRBJ2-1
CASSGAGVSYNEQFF
>TRBV20-1|TRBJ2-3
CSARVENTQYF
>TRBV4-2|TRBJ1-1
CASSPGAVMNTEAFF
>TRBV7-9|TRBJ2-7
CASSSSPSATYEQYF
>TRBV11-2|TRBJ2-5
CASSPEWRVQETQYF
>TRBV7-9|TRBJ2-2
CASSAPTGTGELFF
>TRBV6-1|TRBJ1-5
CASSTGQGGNQPQHF
>TRBV9|TRBJ1-6
CASSPWDVNSPLHF
>TRBV6-5|TRBJ2-1
CASSYDLAGTYNEQFF
>TRBV2|TRBJ2-1
CASSRGSTGTSNNEQFF
>TRBV9|TRBJ2-2
CASSVASGELFF
>TRBV6-6|TRBJ1-1
CASTLGETFF
>TRBV10-2|TRBJ2-7
CASSESLGNYEQYF
>TRBV28|TRBJ2-7
CASSFTPRGRYEQYF
>TRBV25-1|TRBJ2-7
CAGGQGGEQYF
>TRBV19|TRBJ2-6
CASTPGQGAGANVLTF
>TRBV5-5|TRBJ2-2
CASSRLPPGNTGELFF
>TRBV7-3|TRBJ2-1
CASSLMGGLDNEQFF